This T cell receptor (beta chain) was retrieved from a study of cytomegalovirus exposure and HLA in healthy donors. V lost 4 bases and J 1 base, leaving 9 bases between the germline ends. The germline V gene encodes CDR1 SGHTA and CDR2 FQGTGA. There are 14 residues in the CDR3. This PCR relied on a set of 60 Vbeta primers and 13 Jbeta primers. Sequencing used immunoSEQ multiplex PCR; TCRdb keeps in-frame clones, though not all of them. Counted here are 200,000 to 250,000 clones, approximately 82% occurring once; the ten biggest clones make up 3.8%. The receptor's source is a male donor in good health and CMV-seronegative. The gene calls are TRBV7-3 and TRBJ2-3; D is possibly TRBD2 (6 bases). Material: PBMCs. CDR3 loop: CASSWGLGTDTQYF. CDR3 nucleotides: TGTGCCAGCAGCTGGGGACTGGGCACAGATACGCAGTATTTT.